Given below is one TCR beta chain in context. The antigen is not known. The data were obtained in a study of shared clonotypes between healthy human individuals. Study as a whole: The cohort had two women and a few men, ages 18 to 49. Study results and caveats: Represented diversity (both genetic and exposure-history) was limited by the small number of donors.

Method: immunoSEQ multiplex PCR; TCRdb's copy keeps in-frame clones and lacks some. The data hold 520,000 or so clones, with roughly 78% observed a single time. The CDR3 runs 14 residues. Trimming removed 2 bases from V and 3 bases from J, with 7 bases in between. Germline V lookup: CDR1 SGHVS, CDR2 FQNEAQ. All the donors were Caucasian adults who lived in Nashville, Tennessee. This receptor was obtained from a woman aged 40 to 50 in good health. Some clones in this sample may be carry-over from other donors' samples. The V and J genes are TRBV7-8 and TRBJ2-2, with D hard to call. Sequenced input: PBMCs. The CDR3 DNA is TGTGCCAGCAGCTTAAGGCGCGACACCGGGGAGCTGTTTTTT. The encoded protein is CASSLRRDTGELFF.